Listed here are 19 T cell receptor beta chains from one sample, sequenced in a study of early stage breast cancer tumors. The protocol was immunoSEQ multiplex PCR, while the TCRdb copy is restricted to in-frame clones and leaves out a portion. The sample yields around 31,000 clones, around 67% seen once. Sequencing was done on a sample of blood. The receptors were gathered from a person aged 35 to 50 with breast cancer.

The rearrangement joins TRBV28 to TRBJ2-5; 15 bases map to TRBD2. Looked up from germline, CDR1 is MDHEN and CDR2 is SYDVKM. The CDR3 runs to 18 residues. Trimming cost V 3 bases and J 5 bases; bases outside gene matches: 10. Here the CDR3 reads CASSFPSGTSGRIETQYF. The CDR3 bases are TGTGCCAGCAGTTTTCCCTCCGGGACTAGCGGGAGGATCGAGACCCAGTACTTC.

This clone was counted a single time. The chain couples TRBV7-6 to TRBJ2-5; D tentatively fits TRBD1 or TRBD2 (6 bases each). This CDR3 is 16 amino acids long. Germline CDR1 is SGHVS and CDR2 is FNYEAQ. The V end was cut by 4 bases, the J end by 4 bases, with 19 bases between. This CDR3 is CASSSRGTPFGETQYF. CDR3 DNA: TGTGCCAGCAGCTCACGCGGGACACCATTTGGAGAGACCCAGTACTTC.

The DNA of the CDR3 is TGTGCCAGCAGCTTAAGAACCAGTTACTCTGGAAACACCATATATTTT. As protein: CASSLRTSYSGNTIYF. The chain links TRBV11-3 to TRBJ1-3; D call uncertain. Germline-derived CDR1 and CDR2 are SGHNT and YENEEA. The CDR3 length is 16 residues. V lost 2 bases and J 0 bases, leaving 11 bases between the germline ends.

The chain employs TRBV7-9 and TRBJ1-2; 7 bases align to TRBD1. Trimming cost V 5 bases and J 4 bases; bases outside gene matches: 1. Germline lookup yields CDR1 SEHNR and CDR2 FQNEAQ (reference sequence). This CDR3 spans 12 amino acids. CDR3 sequence (DNA): TGTGCCAGCAGCGGGACAGTCTATGGCTACACCTTC. Its protein is CASSGTVYGYTF.

The gene calls are TRBV27 and TRBJ2-7; the D gene is possibly TRBD2 (5 bases). The CDR3 is 15 amino acids. CDR1 and CDR2 (germline): MNHEY, SMNVEV (reference sequence). Deletions cut 5 bases from V and 0 bases from J, with 14 bases between. The CDR3 nucleotides read TGTGCCAGCAGTAGGACCGCAACTAGCTCCTACGAGCAGTACTTC. It specifies CASSRTATSSYEQYF.

The genes are TRBV19 and TRBJ2-7; D may be TRBD2 (6 bases). The CDR3 covers 15 residues. The V and J ends lost 1 base and 0 bases respectively, with 10 bases between them. The V gene's germline CDR1 is LNHDA and CDR2 SQIVND (reference sequence). The CDR3 spells CASSIGGRTSYEQYF. CDR3 nucleotide sequence: TGTGCCAGTAGTATAGGAGGGAGGACCTCCTACGAGCAGTACTTC.

The rearrangement joins TRBV6-5 to TRBJ1-3; D call uncertain. Trimming left V 8 bases short and J 2 bases short, with 10 bases between. Germline V gene sequence: CDR1 MNHEY, CDR2 SVGAGI. This CDR3 has 13 amino acids. The CDR3, as DNA: TGTGCCAGCTCGGCCTACGCTGGAAACACCATATATTTT. Translated, it gives CASSAYAGNTIYF.

This clone has only a few counts. V usage is TRBV19 and J usage is TRBJ2-2; weak D call: TRBD1 (6 bases). The CDR3 extends over 13 amino acids. Trimming cost V 4 bases and J 6 bases, with 9 bases left between them. Germline CDR1 is LNHDA and CDR2 is SQIVND (reference sequence). CDR3 DNA sequence: TGTGCCAGTAGTAACCACAGGGCCGGGGAGCTGTTTTTT. Protein sequence: CASSNHRAGELFF.

There are a few counts of this clone. The chain carries TRBV5-1 and TRBJ2-5; D possibly uses TRBD1 or TRBD2 (5 bases each). The V and J ends lost 1 base and 4 bases respectively, with 14 bases between them. CDR3 length equals 15 residues. The germline V gene has CDR1 SGHRS and CDR2 YFSETQ. CDR3 sequence: CASSLRAGTGETQYF. The DNA of the CDR3 is TGCGCCAGCAGCTTGAGGGCAGGGACGGGAGAGACCCAGTACTTC. Full variable domain (remainder filled in from reference TRBV5-1 and TRBJ2-5): KAGVTQTPRYLIKTRGQQVTLSCSPISGHRSVSWYQQTPGQGLQFLFEYFSETQRNKGNFPGRFSGRQFSNSRSEMNVSTLELGDSALYLCASSLRAGTGETQYFGPGTRLLVL.

This rearrangement joins TRBV4-2 to TRBJ2-2; TRBD2 aligns across 7 bases. Germline-derived CDR1 and CDR2 are LGHNA and YNFKEQ. The CDR3 is made up of 13 amino acids. Losses at the gene ends were 6 bases for V and 7 bases for J; bases not matched to a gene: 5. In DNA form, the CDR3 reads TGTGCCAGCAGAGTAGCGGGTGGCGGGGAGCTGTTTTTT. This encodes CASRVAGGGELFF.

V is TRBV5-1 and J is TRBJ2-1; 12 bases line up with TRBD2. Germline V lookup: CDR1 SGHRS, CDR2 YFSETQ. There are 15 residues in the CDR3. The junction had 7 bases not matched to a gene; V was cut back by 2 bases and J by 10 bases. In nucleotides, the CDR3 is TGCGCCAGCAGCTTCCGACTAGCGGGAGAGGAAGAGCAGTTCTTC. This codes for CASSFRLAGEEEQFF. The full variable domain, in which reference TRBV5-1 and TRBJ2-1 provide the parts outside the CDR3, is KAGVTQTPRYLIKTRGQQVTLSCSPISGHRSVSWYQQTPGQGLQFLFEYFSETQRNKGNFPGRFSGRQFSNSRSEMNVSTLELGDSALYLCASSFRLAGEEEQFFGPGTRLTVL.

The gene calls are TRBV28 and TRBJ2-7; 14 nucleotides align to TRBD2. The trim removed 6 bases at V and 1 base at J, leaving 2 bases unmatched. The CDR3 is made up of 15 amino acids. CDR1 and CDR2 (germline): MDHEN, SYDVKM. The CDR3 sequence: CASSRLAGGSYEQYF. CDR3 sequence (DNA): TGTGCCAGCAGCCGACTAGCGGGAGGGTCCTACGAGCAGTACTTC.

This clone was found once. The chain couples TRBV15 to TRBJ2-1; D unclear. Germline assignment: CDR1 LNHNV and CDR2 YYDKDF (reference sequence). This CDR3 is 14 amino acids long. Trimming removed 5 bases from V and 5 bases from J, with 13 bases in between. The CDR3 nucleotides read TGTGCCACCAGCTCCCAGCGTCGGGACAATGAGCAGTTCTTC. It specifies CATSSQRRDNEQFF.

This chain joins TRBV7-2 and TRBJ1-1, with D possibly TRBD1 on 5 matching bases. The V gene's germline CDR1 is SGHTA and CDR2 FQGNSA. Trimming removed 5 bases at V and 4 bases at J, with 14 bases between. The CDR3 has 14 amino acids. CDR3 bases: TGTGCCAGCAGCCTCACCCCCGGGGGCACTGAAGCTTTCTTT. It codes for CASSLTPGGTEAFF.

As DNA, the CDR3 is TGTGCCATCAGTGAGTCGTGGCAGTCTTACGAGCAGTACTTC. Protein product: CAISESWQSYEQYF. The chain couples TRBV10-3 to TRBJ2-7; unclear D gene. Germline CDR1 is ENHRY and CDR2 is SYGVKD. Deletions cut 0 bases from V and 4 bases from J, with 10 bases between. CDR3 length: 14 amino acids.

The chain couples TRBV27 to TRBJ2-5; D is perhaps TRBD1 (5 bases). CDR1 is MNHEY, CDR2 SMNVEV, per germline (reference sequence). This CDR3 has 15 residues. The ends were cut back, 3 bases at V and 0 bases at J, with 11 bases in the middle. The CDR3, as DNA: TGTGCCAGCAGTTTTAGGGGATCGTACCAAGAGACCCAGTACTTC. Protein sequence: CASSFRGSYQETQYF.

This chain uses TRBV10-3 with TRBJ2-7; 11 nucleotides align to TRBD1. Germline loops: CDR1 ENHRY, CDR2 SYGVKD. V shed 6 bases, J shed 3 bases, and the junction held 4 bases outside the gene matches. The CDR3 is made up of 14 amino acids. The CDR3, as DNA: TGTGCCATCAGAGACGGGACAGGGGGCTACGAGCAGTACTTC. As protein: CAIRDGTGGYEQYF.

The chain is built from TRBV9 and TRBJ1-4; D unresolved. The V gene lost 3 bases and the J gene lost 0 bases, with 15 bases spanning the gap. The CDR3 covers 17 residues. Germline-derived CDR1 and CDR2 are SGDLS and YYNGEE. The CDR3: CASSAVGILSTNEKLFF. The DNA for the CDR3 is TGTGCCAGCAGCGCCGTTGGGATTCTCTCAACTAATGAAAAACTGTTTTTT.

The chain is built from TRBV7-2 and TRBJ1-4; TRBD1 aligns across 9 bases. Trimming at V came to 6 bases and at J to 7 bases, leaving 15 bases not matched to a gene. The CDR3 extends over 17 amino acids. Germline V gene data show CDR1 as SGHTA and CDR2 as FQGNSA. The CDR3 DNA is TGTGCCAGCAGTACTACAGGGGGCTCGGGGTTCGGTGAAAAACTGTTTTTT. Residues: CASSTTGGSGFGEKLFF.